The clone carrying this T cell receptor (beta chain) was counted only a few times. This record comes from a study of T cells in Graves' hyperthyroidism and ophthalmopathy. Amplified regions were TCR beta CDR3 sequences from RNA transcripts. With the HTBI primer set, the TCR CDR3 went through a first round of RT-PCR. TCRdb reprocessed the multiplex PCR reads via MiXCR and lists one record per CDR3 protein. Of under 400,000 distinct CDR3 sequences detected, around 15% appear once; the ten largest clones hold approximately 20%. Input material: blood. This TCR came from a woman aged 60-75 years with Graves' ophthalmopathy.

The CDR3: CASKRRGGTDTQYF. For the CDR3, the DNA is TGTGCCAGCAAGCGGAGGGGGGGCACAGATACGCAGTATTTT. The V gene is TRBV3-1, the J gene TRBJ2-3; D is possibly TRBD1 or TRBD2 (6 bases each). The CDR3 length is 14 residues. The germline V and J ends were trimmed by 7 bases and 1 base, with 12 bases remaining between them. Germline CDR1 LGHDT, CDR2 YNNKEL (reference sequence).